The sequence of this T cell receptor beta chain was determined in a study of vaccination effects on CD4 cells after COVID-19. Study-wide results and caveats: Late post-vaccination, clones induced by infection and those induced by vaccine underwent marked clonal contraction. Missing from the study were early post-infection timepoints, and its convalescent patients were few.

Following 10 days of culture, CD4+ T cells were isolated. A word on this clone: Its antigen remains unidentified.

Assay used: immunoSEQ multiplex PCR; TCRdb lists only in-frame clones, some missing. The data contain around 60,000 clones, about 83% of them singletons. Germline V gene sequence: CDR1 SGHDN, CDR2 FVKESK. Trimming pared 0 bases from V and 7 bases from J, leaving 13 bases between. CDR3 length equals 15 residues. This TCR was recovered from a human donor who received a COVID-19 vaccine. The V call is TRBV14, the J call TRBJ2-1; TRBD2 might be the D (5 bases). Sequences were derived from CD4+ T cells from PBMCs cultured without peptide, sampled before COVID-19 vaccination. CDR3 residues: CASSQERTAGNEQFF. DNA of the CDR3: TGTGCCAGCAGCCAAGAAAGGACTGCAGGTAATGAGCAGTTCTTC.